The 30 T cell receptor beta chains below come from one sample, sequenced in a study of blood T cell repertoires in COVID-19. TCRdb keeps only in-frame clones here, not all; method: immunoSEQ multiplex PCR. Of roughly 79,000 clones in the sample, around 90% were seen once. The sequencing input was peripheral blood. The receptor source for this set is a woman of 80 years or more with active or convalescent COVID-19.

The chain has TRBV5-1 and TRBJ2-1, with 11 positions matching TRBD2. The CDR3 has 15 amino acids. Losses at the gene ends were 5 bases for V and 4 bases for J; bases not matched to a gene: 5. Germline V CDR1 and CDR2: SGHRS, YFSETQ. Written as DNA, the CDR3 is TGCGCCAGCAGATTAGCGGGAGGGTTTTACAATGAGCAGTTCTTC. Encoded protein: CASRLAGGFYNEQFF.

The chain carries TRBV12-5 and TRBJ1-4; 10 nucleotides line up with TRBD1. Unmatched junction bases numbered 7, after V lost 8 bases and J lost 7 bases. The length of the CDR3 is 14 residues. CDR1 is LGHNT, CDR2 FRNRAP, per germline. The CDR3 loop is CASPPGQGSEKLFF. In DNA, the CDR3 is TGTGCTAGTCCCCCGGGACAGGGGAGTGAAAAACTGTTTTTT.

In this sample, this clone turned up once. CDR3 sequence reads: CASSEATGGSYNSPLHF. DNA of the CDR3: TGTGCCAGCAGTGAAGCGACAGGGGGCTCCTATAATTCACCCCTCCACTTT. The J gene is TRBJ1-6, the V gene TRBV6-1; 9 bases align to TRBD1. The CDR3 has 17 amino acids. Germline-derived CDR1 and CDR2 are MNHNS and SASEGT. Losses at the gene ends were 0 bases for V and 0 bases for J; bases not matched to a gene: 0.

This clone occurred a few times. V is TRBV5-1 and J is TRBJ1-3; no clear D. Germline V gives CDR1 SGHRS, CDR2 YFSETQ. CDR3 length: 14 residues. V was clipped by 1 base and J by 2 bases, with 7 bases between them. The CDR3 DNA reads TGCGCCAGCAGCTTGTCGGGGACTGGAAACACCATATATTTT. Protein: CASSLSGTGNTIYF.

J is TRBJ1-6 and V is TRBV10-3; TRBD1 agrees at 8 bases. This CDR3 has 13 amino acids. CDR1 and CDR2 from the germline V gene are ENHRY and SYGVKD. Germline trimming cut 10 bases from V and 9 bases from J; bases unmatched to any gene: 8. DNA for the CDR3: TGTGCCACCCGGACAGGGTTGGGTTCACCCCTCCACTTT. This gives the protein CATRTGLGSPLHF.

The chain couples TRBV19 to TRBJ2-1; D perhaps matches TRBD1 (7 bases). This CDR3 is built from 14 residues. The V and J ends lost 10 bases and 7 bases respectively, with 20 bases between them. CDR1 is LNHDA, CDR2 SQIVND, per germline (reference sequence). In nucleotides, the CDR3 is TGTGCCACCCAGGAAGGGGGCGCGGGGAATGAGCAGTTCTTC. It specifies CATQEGGAGNEQFF.

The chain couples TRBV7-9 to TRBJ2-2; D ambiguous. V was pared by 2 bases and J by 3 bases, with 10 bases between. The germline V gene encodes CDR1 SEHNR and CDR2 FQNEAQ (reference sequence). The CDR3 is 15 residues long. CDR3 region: CASSLRGLHTGELFF. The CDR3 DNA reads TGTGCCAGCAGCTTACGCGGTTTACACACCGGGGAGCTGTTTTTT.

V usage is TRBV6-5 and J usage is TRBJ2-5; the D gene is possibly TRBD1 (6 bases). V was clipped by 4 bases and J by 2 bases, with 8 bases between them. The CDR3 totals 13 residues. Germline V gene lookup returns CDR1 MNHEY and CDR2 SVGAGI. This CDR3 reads CASSWDTQETQYF. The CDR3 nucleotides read TGTGCCAGCAGTTGGGACACTCAAGAGACCCAGTACTTC.

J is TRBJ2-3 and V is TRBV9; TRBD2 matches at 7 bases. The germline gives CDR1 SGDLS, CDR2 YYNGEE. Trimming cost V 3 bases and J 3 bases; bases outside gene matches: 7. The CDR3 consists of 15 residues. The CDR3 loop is CASSAWDYPTDTQYF. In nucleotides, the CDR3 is TGTGCCAGCAGCGCTTGGGACTATCCGACAGATACGCAGTATTTT.

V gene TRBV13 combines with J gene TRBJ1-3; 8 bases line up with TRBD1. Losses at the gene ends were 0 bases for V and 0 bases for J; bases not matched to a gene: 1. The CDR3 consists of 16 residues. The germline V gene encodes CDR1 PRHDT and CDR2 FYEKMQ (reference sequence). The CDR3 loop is CASSLGGQVSGNTIYF. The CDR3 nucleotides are TGTGCCAGCAGCTTAGGGGGACAGGTCTCTGGAAACACCATATATTTT.

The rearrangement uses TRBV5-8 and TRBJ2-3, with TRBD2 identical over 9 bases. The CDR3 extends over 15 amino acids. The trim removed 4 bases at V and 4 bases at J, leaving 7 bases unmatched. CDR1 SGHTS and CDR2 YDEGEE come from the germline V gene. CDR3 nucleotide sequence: TGTGCCAGCAGCAATAGCGGGAGTAGGGCAGATACGCAGTATTTT. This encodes CASSNSGSRADTQYF.

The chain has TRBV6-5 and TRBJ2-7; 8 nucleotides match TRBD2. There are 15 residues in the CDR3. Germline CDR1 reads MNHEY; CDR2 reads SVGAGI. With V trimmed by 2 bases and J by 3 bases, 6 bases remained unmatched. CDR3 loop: CASSYERTSRYEQYF. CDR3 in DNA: TGTGCCAGCAGTTACGAGCGGACTAGCCGCTACGAGCAGTACTTC.

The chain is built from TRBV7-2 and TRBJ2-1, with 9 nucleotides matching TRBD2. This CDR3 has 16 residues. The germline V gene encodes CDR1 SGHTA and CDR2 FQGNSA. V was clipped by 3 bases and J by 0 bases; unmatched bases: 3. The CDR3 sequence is CASSFSSGDSYNEQFF. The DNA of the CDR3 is TGTGCCAGCAGCTTTTCTAGCGGGGACTCCTACAATGAGCAGTTCTTC.

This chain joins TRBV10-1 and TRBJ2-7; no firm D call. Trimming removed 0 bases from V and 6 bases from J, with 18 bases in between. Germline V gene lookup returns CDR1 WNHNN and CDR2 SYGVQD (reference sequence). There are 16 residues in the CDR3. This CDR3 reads CASSESRADSLGEQYF. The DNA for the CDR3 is TGCGCCAGCAGTGAGTCACGCGCTGATTCCCTAGGCGAGCAGTACTTC.

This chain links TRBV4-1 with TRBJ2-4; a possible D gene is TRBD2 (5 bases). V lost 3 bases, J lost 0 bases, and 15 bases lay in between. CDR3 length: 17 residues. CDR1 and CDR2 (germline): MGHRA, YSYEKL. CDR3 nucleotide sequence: TGCGCCAGCAGCCAGGCCGGAGGAGGACTAGCCAAAAACATTCAGTACTTC. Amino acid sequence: CASSQAGGGLAKNIQYF.

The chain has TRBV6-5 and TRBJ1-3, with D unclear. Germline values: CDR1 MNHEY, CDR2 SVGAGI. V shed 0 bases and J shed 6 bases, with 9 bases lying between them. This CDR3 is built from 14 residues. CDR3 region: CASSYSRRINTIYF. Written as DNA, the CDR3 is TGTGCCAGCAGTTACTCGCGGAGGATAAACACCATATATTTT.

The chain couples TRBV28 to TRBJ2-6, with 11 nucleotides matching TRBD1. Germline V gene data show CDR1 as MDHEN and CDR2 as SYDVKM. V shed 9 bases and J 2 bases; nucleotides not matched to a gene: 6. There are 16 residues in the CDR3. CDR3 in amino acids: CASGDRGGTGANVLTF. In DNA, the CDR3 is TGTGCCAGTGGGGACAGGGGGGGGACTGGGGCCAACGTCCTGACTTTC.

The CDR3 coding sequence is TGTGCCAGCAGCGCGCCGGGCCGGGGGACGTACGAGCAGTACTTC. Protein sequence: CASSAPGRGTYEQYF. J is TRBJ2-7 and V is TRBV7-2, with a possible D match to TRBD2 (6 bases). This CDR3 has 15 amino acids. V was shortened by 5 bases and J by 4 bases, with 18 bases between the two germline ends. Germline lookup yields CDR1 SGHTA and CDR2 FQGNSA.

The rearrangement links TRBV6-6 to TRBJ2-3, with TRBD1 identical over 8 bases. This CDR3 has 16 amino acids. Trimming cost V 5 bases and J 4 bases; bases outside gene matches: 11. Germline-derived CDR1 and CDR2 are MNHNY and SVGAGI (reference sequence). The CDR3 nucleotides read TGTGCCAGCAGTACGTCCCAGGGGGCTGGAGCAGATACGCAGTATTTT. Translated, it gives CASSTSQGAGADTQYF.

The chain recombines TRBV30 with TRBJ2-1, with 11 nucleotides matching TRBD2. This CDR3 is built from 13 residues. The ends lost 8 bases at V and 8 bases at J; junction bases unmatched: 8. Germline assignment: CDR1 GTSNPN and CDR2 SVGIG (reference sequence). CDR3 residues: CARTSGSQDEQFF. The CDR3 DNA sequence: TGTGCCCGCACTAGCGGGAGCCAAGATGAGCAGTTCTTC.

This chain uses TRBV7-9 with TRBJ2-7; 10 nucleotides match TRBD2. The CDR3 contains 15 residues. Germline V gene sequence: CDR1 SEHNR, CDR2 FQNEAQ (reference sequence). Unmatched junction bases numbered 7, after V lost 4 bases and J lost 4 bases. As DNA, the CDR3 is TGTGCCAGCAGCTCAGCAGCGGGAGGGGAGTACGAGCAGTACTTC. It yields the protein CASSSAAGGEYEQYF.

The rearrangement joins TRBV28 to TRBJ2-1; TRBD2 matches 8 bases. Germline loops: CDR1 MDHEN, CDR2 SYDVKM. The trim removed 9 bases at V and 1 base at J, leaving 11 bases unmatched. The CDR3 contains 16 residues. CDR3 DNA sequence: TGTGCCAGTCTGATGAGCGGGAGTAGGTCCTACAATGAGCAGTTCTTC. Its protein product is CASLMSGSRSYNEQFF.

CDR3 sequence (DNA): TGTGCCAGCAGTGTGAGGCAGACGGGTGAAAAACTGTTTTTT. Encoded protein: CASSVRQTGEKLFF. The chain uses TRBV2 and TRBJ1-4; D not certain. The germline V and J ends were trimmed by 4 bases and 7 bases, with 13 bases remaining between them. CDR3 length: 14 amino acids. Germline V gene data show CDR1 as SNHLY and CDR2 as FYNNEI.

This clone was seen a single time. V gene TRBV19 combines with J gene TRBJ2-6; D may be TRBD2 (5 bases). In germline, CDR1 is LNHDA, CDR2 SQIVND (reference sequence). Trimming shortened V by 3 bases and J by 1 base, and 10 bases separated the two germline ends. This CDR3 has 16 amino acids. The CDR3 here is CASSIRTVSGANVLTF. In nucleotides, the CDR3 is TGTGCCAGTAGTATTAGGACTGTTTCTGGGGCCAACGTCCTGACTTTC.

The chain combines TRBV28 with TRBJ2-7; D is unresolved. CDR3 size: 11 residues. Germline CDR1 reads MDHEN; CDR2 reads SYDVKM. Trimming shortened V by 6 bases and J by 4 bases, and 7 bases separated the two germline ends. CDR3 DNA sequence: TGTGCCAGCAGGGCAAATTACGAGCAGTACTTC. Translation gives CASRANYEQYF. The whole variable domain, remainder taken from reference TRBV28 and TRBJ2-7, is DVKVTQSSRYLVKRTGEKVFLECVQDMDHENMFWYRQDPGLGLRLIYFSYDVKMKEKGDIPEGYSVSREKKERFSLILESASTNQTSMYLCASRANYEQYFGPGTRLTVT.

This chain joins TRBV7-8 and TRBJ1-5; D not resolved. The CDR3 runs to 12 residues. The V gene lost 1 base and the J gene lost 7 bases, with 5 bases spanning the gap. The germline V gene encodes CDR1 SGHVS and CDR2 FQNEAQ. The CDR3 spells CASSLGAQPQHF. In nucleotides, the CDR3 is TGTGCCAGCAGCTTAGGGGCGCAGCCCCAGCATTTT.

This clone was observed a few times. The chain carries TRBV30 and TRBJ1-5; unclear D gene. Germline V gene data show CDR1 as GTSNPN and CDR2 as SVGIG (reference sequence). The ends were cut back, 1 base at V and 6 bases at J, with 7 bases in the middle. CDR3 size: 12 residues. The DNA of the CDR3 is TGTGCCTGGAGTGGGGGAGGTCAGCCCCAGCATTTT. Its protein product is CAWSGGGQPQHF.

In DNA form, the CDR3 reads TGCAGCGTTTTTACTCAGGGGAAGGAGAACACCGGGGAGCTGTTTTTT. Protein sequence: CSVFTQGKENTGELFF. The chain couples TRBV29-1 to TRBJ2-2; D possibly corresponds to TRBD1 (6 bases). The CDR3 length is 16 residues. Germline CDR1 SQVTM, CDR2 ANQGSEA. V was cut by 5 bases and J by 1 base, with 17 bases left in between.

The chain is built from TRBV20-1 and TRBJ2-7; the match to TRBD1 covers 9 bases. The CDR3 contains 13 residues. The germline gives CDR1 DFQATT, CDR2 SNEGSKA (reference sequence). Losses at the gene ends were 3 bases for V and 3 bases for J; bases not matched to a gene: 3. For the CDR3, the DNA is TGCAGTGCTAGTTGGGACAGGGACTACGAGCAGTACTTC. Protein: CSASWDRDYEQYF.

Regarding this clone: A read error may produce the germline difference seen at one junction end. For the CDR3, the DNA is TGCGCCAGCAGCTTGGAGAGGGCCTCCGGAGAGCTGTTTTTT. As protein: CASSLERASGELFF. The chain uses TRBV5-1 and TRBJ2-2; weak D call: TRBD2 (5 bases). This CDR3 spans 14 amino acids. Germline CDR1 is SGHRS and CDR2 is YFSETQ.